These 29 T cell receptor beta chains originate from one sample sequenced in a study of T cell repertoires in cytomegalovirus infection. From the reads, TCRdb called clonotypes with MiXCR, one entry per CDR3 protein. Here the sample spans some 940,000 distinct CDR3 sequences, around a third being singletons. Their recognized antigens are unknown. The material was cultured CD8+ T cells from PBMCs, obtained from culture after CMV antigen stimulation. These receptors came from a human donor in good health (CMV status not recorded). Some clones in this sample may be carry-over from other donors' samples.

The V and J genes are TRBV9 and TRBJ1-1, with D possibly TRBD1 on 5 matching bases. The V end was cut by 0 bases, the J end by 8 bases, with 11 bases between. The CDR3 runs to 13 residues. Germline CDR1 and CDR2: SGDLS and YYNGEE. The CDR3 DNA is TGTGCCAGCAGCGTAGGGGGACGGACAGAAGCTTTCTTT. Amino acid sequence: CASSVGGRTEAFF.

V gene TRBV5-1 combines with J gene TRBJ2-1; 7 nucleotides line up with TRBD1. The CDR3 spans 15 residues. V shed 8 bases and J 0 bases; nucleotides not matched to a gene: 8. Germline assignment: CDR1 SGHRS and CDR2 YFSETQ. The CDR3 reads CASSGTETSYNEQFF. Written as DNA, the CDR3 is TGCGCCAGTTCCGGGACAGAGACCTCCTACAATGAGCAGTTCTTC.

Comment on this clonotype: Sequence at one end of the junction differs from germline and may be a read error. V usage is TRBV7-2 and J usage is TRBJ1-5; TRBD1 is a possible D gene (5 bases). This CDR3 is built from 17 residues. The germline V gene encodes CDR1 SGHTA and CDR2 FQGNSA. Here the CDR3 reads CASSPIWRDGGFQPQHF. DNA of the CDR3: TGTGCCAGCAGCCCTATCTGGCGGGACGGGGGTTTTCAGCCCCAACATTTT.

This clonotype was found many times. This chain links TRBV7-8 with TRBJ2-3; D unresolved. Trimming took off 5 bases at V and 5 bases at J, with 8 bases between the two ends. The CDR3 has 12 residues. The germline CDR1 and CDR2 sequences are SGHVS and FQNEAQ. For the CDR3, the DNA is TGTGCCAGCAGCCTGCTCCAAGATACGCAGTATTTT. Protein product: CASSLLQDTQYF.

The rearrangement links TRBV12-3 or TRBV12-4 to TRBJ2-3; D remains unclear. The CDR3 totals 15 residues. The V gene lost 1 base and the J gene lost 2 bases, with 10 bases spanning the gap. CDR3 sequence: CASSLGALPTDTQYF. The CDR3, as DNA: TGTGCCAGCAGTTTAGGGGCGCTCCCCACAGATACGCAGTATTTT.

This sequence joins TRBV7-9 and TRBJ1-6; 8 positions match TRBD1. This CDR3 contains 14 residues. The trim removed 4 bases at V and 10 bases at J, leaving 6 bases unmatched. Per the germline V gene, CDR1 is SEHNR and CDR2 is FQNEAQ (reference sequence). CDR3 nucleotide sequence: TGTGCCAGCAGCTACCGGACAGGGACGTCACCCCTCCACTTT. Encoded protein: CASSYRTGTSPLHF.

This clonotype occurred many times. The chain carries TRBV5-6 and TRBJ2-1, with 8 nucleotides matching TRBD2. Trimming cost V 2 bases and J 7 bases; bases outside gene matches: 5. CDR1 is SGHDT and CDR2 is YYEEEE in the germline V gene. This CDR3 has 14 amino acids. CDR3 residues: CASSLISGVNEQFF. CDR3 nucleotides: TGTGCCAGCAGCTTAATTAGCGGGGTTAATGAGCAGTTCTTC.

CDR3 in amino acids: CSALGQVNTGELFF. The CDR3 bases are TGCAGCGCCCTAGGGCAGGTGAACACCGGGGAGCTGTTTTTT. V gene TRBV29-1 combines with J gene TRBJ2-2; D not certain. CDR1 is SQVTM and CDR2 is ANQGSEA in the germline V gene. Trimming removed 7 bases at V and 1 base at J, with 13 bases between. The CDR3 runs to 14 residues.

There are a few counts of this clonotype. V gene TRBV27 combines with J gene TRBJ2-1; D unclear. The CDR3 has 13 residues. With 5 bases removed from V and 5 bases from J, the gap between germline ends came to 10 bases. The V gene's germline CDR1 is MNHEY and CDR2 SMNVEV (reference sequence). In DNA, the CDR3 is TGTGCCAGCAGTCCTATAGCACACAATGAGCAGTTCTTC. Residues: CASSPIAHNEQFF.

This chain joins TRBV6-5 and TRBJ2-1; 11 bases agree with TRBD2. This CDR3 has 15 amino acids. Germline CDR1 reads MNHEY; CDR2 reads SVGAGI. The V and J ends lost 7 bases and 8 bases, in that order; junction bases with no gene match: 10. Here the CDR3 reads CASKPIAGGVYEQFF. CDR3 DNA: TGTGCCAGCAAACCAATAGCGGGGGGGGTCTATGAGCAGTTCTTC.

This clonotype was observed at least ten times. This chain connects TRBV7-6 to TRBJ2-1, with TRBD2 matching 13 bases. There are 16 residues in the CDR3. Trimming cost V 4 bases and J 6 bases; bases outside gene matches: 6. The germline CDR1 and CDR2 sequences are SGHVS and FNYEAQ. This CDR3 is CASSSPRLAGGNEQFF. The DNA for the CDR3 is TGTGCCAGCAGCTCCCCCCGACTAGCGGGGGGCAATGAGCAGTTCTTC.

The chain recombines TRBV7-3 with TRBJ1-2, with 7 bases identical to TRBD1. This CDR3 has 19 residues. Unmatched junction bases numbered 19, after V lost 2 bases and J lost 4 bases. Germline lookup yields CDR1 SGHTA and CDR2 FQGTGA. The CDR3 loop reads CASSLYPTIDRALGYGYTF. The CDR3 nucleotides read TGTGCCAGCAGCTTATACCCTACAATCGACAGGGCCCTTGGCTATGGCTACACCTTC. The variable domain in full, with the rest retrieved from reference TRBV7-3 and TRBJ1-2, is GAGVSQTPSNKVTEKGKYVELRCDPISGHTALYWYRQSLGQGPEFLIYFQGTGAADDSGLPNDRFFAVRPEGSVSTLKIQRTERGDSAVYLCASSLYPTIDRALGYGYTFGSGTRLTVV.

This clonotype was observed many times. The rearrangement uses TRBV7-9 and TRBJ2-6; the match to TRBD1 covers 8 bases. The junction had 18 bases not matched to a gene; V was cut back by 5 bases and J by 0 bases. The CDR3 runs 21 residues. Per germline, CDR1 SEHNR and CDR2 FQNEAQ (reference sequence). CDR3 protein: CASSGGDRGGGFRSGANVLTF. The CDR3 DNA follows: TGTGCCAGCAGCGGAGGAGACAGGGGCGGAGGATTCCGCTCTGGGGCCAACGTCCTGACTTTC. Using reference TRBV7-9 and TRBJ2-6 for the parts outside the CDR3, the full variable domain is DTGVSQNPRHKITKRGQNVTFRCDPISEHNRLYWYRQTLGQGPEFLTYFQNEAQLEKSRLLSDRFSAERPKGSFSTLEIQRTEQGDSAMYLCASSGGDRGGGFRSGANVLTFGAGSRLTVL.

This clonotype was picked up a small number of times. The chain uses TRBV6-1 and TRBJ2-4; D is unresolved. With 2 bases removed from V and 1 base from J, the gap between germline ends came to 15 bases. Germline V gene sequence: CDR1 MNHNS, CDR2 SASEGT. The CDR3 totals 17 residues. The CDR3 protein is CASSEFGEGSAKNIQYF. CDR3 coding DNA: TGTGCCAGCAGTGAATTTGGGGAAGGGTCGGCCAAAAACATTCAGTACTTC.

In this sample, this clonotype turned up many times. The chain combines TRBV7-8 with TRBJ2-1, with 15 bases matching TRBD2. V shed 5 bases, J shed 0 bases, and the junction held 8 bases outside the gene matches. The V gene's germline CDR1 is SGHVS and CDR2 FQNEAQ. This CDR3 comprises 19 residues. In DNA, the CDR3 is TGTGCCAGCAGCGACCCCGGGACTAGCGGGGGGAGCTCCTACAATGAGCAGTTCTTC. Protein: CASSDPGTSGGSSYNEQFF.

This clonotype appeared many times. This chain links TRBV10-3 with TRBJ1-1, with D possibly being TRBD1 (6 bases). In germline, CDR1 is ENHRY, CDR2 SYGVKD. There are 16 residues in the CDR3. Trimming cost V 7 bases and J 4 bases, with 22 bases left between them. The CDR3 nucleotides are TGTGCCATCAAAATTACAGGGAGCAAGGGTCGCACTGAAGCTTTCTTT. Translating it yields CAIKITGSKGRTEAFF.

This clonotype was detected only a few times. The chain couples TRBV4-3 to TRBJ1-4; a possible D gene is TRBD1 (6 bases). The germline V and J ends were trimmed by 3 bases and 7 bases, with 15 bases remaining between them. The germline CDR1 and CDR2 sequences are LGHNA and YSLEER. The CDR3 is 15 amino acids. CDR3 in DNA: TGCGCCAGCAGCCAGTACCCGGACAGTTTTGAAAAACTGTTTTTT. It encodes CASSQYPDSFEKLFF.

At least ten counts were recorded for this clonotype. This rearrangement joins TRBV6-5 to TRBJ1-1, with a weak D call TRBD1 (6 bases). CDR1 is MNHEY, CDR2 SVGAGI, per germline. The CDR3 contains 14 residues. The V and J ends lost 2 bases and 11 bases respectively, with 18 bases between them. The CDR3 is CASSYPGDSHYAFF. CDR3 bases: TGTGCCAGCAGTTACCCAGGGGACTCCCACTACGCTTTCTTT.

The V call is TRBV7-8, the J call TRBJ2-1; either TRBD1 or TRBD2 may fit D (6 bases each). Germline V gene sequence: CDR1 SGHVS, CDR2 FQNEAQ. The CDR3 extends over 14 amino acids. Trimming shortened V by 4 bases and J by 9 bases, and 16 bases separated the two germline ends. CDR3 loop: CASSSNGGRGEQFF. In nucleotides, the CDR3 is TGTGCCAGCAGCTCTAACGGGGGCCGGGGTGAGCAGTTCTTC.

This clonotype was seen more than once but under ten times. This chain joins TRBV2 and TRBJ1-1; D unclear. The CDR3 is 12 amino acids. Deletions cut 8 bases from V and 6 bases from J, with 13 bases between. CDR1 and CDR2 (germline): SNHLY, FYNNEI. DNA of the CDR3: TGTGCCAGCCGGTTTAAGTATTCTGAAGCTTTCTTT. Its protein is CASRFKYSEAFF.

The chain employs TRBV6-2 or TRBV6-3 and TRBJ2-3; D is possibly TRBD1 or TRBD2 (6 bases each). In germline, CDR1 is MNHEY, CDR2 SVGEGT. Trimming left V 8 bases short and J 1 base short, with 25 bases between. This CDR3 has 18 residues. CDR3 in DNA: TGTGCCAGCCATTCTGGGGGGCATACCTTAACGGGCACAGATACGCAGTATTTT. Translation gives CASHSGGHTLTGTDTQYF.

In its sample, this clonotype was seen a few times. The rearrangement uses TRBV4-3 and TRBJ1-1, with a weak D call TRBD1 (5 bases). The CDR3 runs 16 residues. The germline V and J ends were trimmed by 0 bases and 0 bases, with 11 bases remaining between them. The germline V gene has CDR1 LGHNA and CDR2 YSLEER. The DNA of the CDR3 is TGCGCCAGCAGCCAAGATAGGGCAGGGATGAACACTGAAGCTTTCTTT. Translation gives CASSQDRAGMNTEAFF.

This chain links TRBV7-9 with TRBJ2-5; D not certain. Germline assignment: CDR1 SEHNR and CDR2 FQNEAQ (reference sequence). V dropped 1 base and J dropped 1 base, with 10 bases sitting between them. The CDR3 has 15 amino acids. The CDR3 is CASSLGFGSQETQYF. CDR3 coding DNA: TGTGCCAGCAGCTTAGGATTCGGCAGCCAAGAGACCCAGTACTTC.

This clonotype has only a few counts. CDR3 bases: TGTGCCAGCGTGACAGAACCACTACTCGAGACCCAGTACTTC. Translation: CASVTEPLLETQYF. The chain combines TRBV6-6 with TRBJ2-5, with a possible D match to TRBD1 (5 bases). CDR1 and CDR2 from the germline V gene are MNHNY and SVGAGI (reference sequence). This CDR3 has 14 amino acids. With 8 bases removed from V and 5 bases from J, the gap between germline ends came to 18 bases.

This clonotype was detected a few times. The chain joins TRBV7-2 to TRBJ2-7; 8 positions match TRBD1. J was trimmed by 3 bases and V by 4 bases; bases with no gene match: 5. Per germline, CDR1 SGHTA and CDR2 FQGNSA. There are 14 residues in the CDR3. CDR3 bases: TGTGCCAGCAGCTGGCCGGGACAGGACTACGAGCAGTACTTC. It encodes CASSWPGQDYEQYF.

In this sample, this clonotype turned up a few times. V gene TRBV6-1 combines with J gene TRBJ1-5; weak D call: TRBD1 (5 bases). The germline gives CDR1 MNHNS, CDR2 SASEGT. The CDR3 has 16 amino acids. V was cut by 0 bases and J by 0 bases, with 9 bases left in between. CDR3 nucleotides: TGTGCCAGCAGTGAAGCAGAGGGGTATAGCAATCAGCCCCAGCATTTT. Amino acid sequence: CASSEAEGYSNQPQHF.

The rearrangement joins TRBV27 to TRBJ1-1, with 7 positions matching TRBD1. CDR3 size: 18 residues. Trimming removed 5 bases from V and 0 bases from J; junction bases left unmatched: 15. From germline, CDR1 is MNHEY and CDR2 SMNVEV (reference sequence). The CDR3 bases are TGTGCCAGCAGTCGAAAATACCGGGACAGCGGAATGAACACTGAAGCTTTCTTT. Translated, it gives CASSRKYRDSGMNTEAFF.

This clonotype was detected many times. The gene calls are TRBV7-2 and TRBJ2-1, with D maybe TRBD2 (7 bases). Germline V gene sequence: CDR1 SGHTA, CDR2 FQGNSA. The CDR3 contains 17 residues. Deletions cut 3 bases from V and 7 bases from J, with 22 bases between. CDR3 residues: CASSFLIGGGRTNEQFF. CDR3 nucleotides: TGTGCCAGCAGCTTTCTGATCGGCGGGGGCCGGACGAATGAGCAGTTCTTC.

Concerning this clonotype itself: Being one base from a much bigger clone, this may be a read error. The chain recombines TRBV7-8 with TRBJ1-2, with 8 bases that match TRBD1. The V gene's germline CDR1 is SGHVS and CDR2 FQNEAQ. CDR3 length: 15 amino acids. The CDR3 DNA reads TGTGTCAGCAGCGAGGACAGGGAGAGGAACTATGGCTACACCTTC. It yields the protein CVSSEDRERNYGYTF.